Shown below are 4 T cell receptor beta chains from a single sample sequenced in a study of beta chain features in type 1 diabetes. Expressed TCRB transcripts were sequenced, since all the RNA that had been isolated was reverse transcribed. Clones were sequenced by immunoSEQ multiplex PCR, and TCRdb holds only the in-frame ones, with some missing. The repertoire consists of 95,000 to 110,000 clones, with under 30% occurring once and the leading ten covering around 0.5%. These receptors lack a known antigen. Study conclusions and caveats: When Type 1 diabetes patients were examined, their TCRB CDR3s proved moderately but significantly shorter in all four CD4+ subsets.

Sequenced sample: central memory CD4+ T cells from blood. These receptors all stem from a woman aged 18 to 35 with type 1 diabetes.

This clone was observed a few times. The genes are TRBV11-3 and TRBJ2-1; TRBD2 matches 13 bases. In germline, CDR1 is SGHNT, CDR2 YENEEA. This CDR3 is 17 amino acids long. V was clipped by 5 bases and J by 4 bases; unmatched bases: 8. CDR3 sequence: CASSPPTSGRAYNEQFF. CDR3 coding DNA: TGTGCCAGCAGCCCACCCACTAGCGGGAGGGCTTACAATGAGCAGTTCTTC.

The CDR3: CAWTSSYEQYF. CDR3 DNA sequence: TGTGCCTGGACTAGCTCCTACGAGCAGTACTTC. V usage is TRBV30 and J usage is TRBJ2-7; unclear D gene. V was clipped by 4 bases and J by 0 bases, with 4 bases between them. Germline V lookup: CDR1 GTSNPN, CDR2 SVGIG (reference sequence). The CDR3 is made up of 11 amino acids.

This sequence joins TRBV7-2 and TRBJ1-5; TRBD1 matches at 7 bases. CDR1 is SGHTA and CDR2 is FQGNSA in the germline V gene. The CDR3 loop spans 14 amino acids. Unmatched junction bases numbered 7, after V lost 3 bases and J lost 8 bases. CDR3 residues: CASSFDRAQKPQHF. CDR3 bases: TGTGCCAGCAGCTTCGACAGGGCACAAAAGCCCCAGCATTTT.

This clone was counted only a few times. The V gene is TRBV5-4, the J gene TRBJ1-1, with D unclear. This CDR3 is built from 14 residues. Trimming took off 4 bases at V and 2 bases at J, with 12 bases between the two ends. Germline V gives CDR1 SGHNT, CDR2 YYREEE (reference sequence). The CDR3 reads CASSPSVANTEAFF. The DNA of the CDR3 is TGTGCCAGCAGCCCGTCGGTAGCAAACACTGAAGCTTTCTTT. The whole variable domain, filled in from reference TRBV5-4 and TRBJ1-1, reads ETGVTQSPTHLIKTRGQQVTLRCSSQSGHNTVSWYQQALGQGPQFIFQYYREEENGRGNFPPRFSGLQFPNYSSELNVNALELDDSALYLCASSPSVANTEAFFGQGTRLTVV.